These 27 T cell receptor beta chains were sequenced from one sample in a study of beta chain features in type 1 diabetes. Study-wide results and limits: In all four CD4+ subsets, TCRB CDR3 length was significantly, moderately reduced in type 1 diabetes.

As every portion of the isolated RNA was reverse transcribed, the sequencing read expressed TCRB transcripts. The table came from immunoSEQ multiplex PCR; TCRdb's copy has only in-frame clones and leaves some out. The data show 250,000 to 350,000 clones, 13% to 15% seen once. These receptors have no identified antigens. The sample was naive CD4+ T cells from blood. These receptors all stem from a young man with type 1 diabetes.

As concerns this clone: Other nucleotide sequences in the sample specify the same CDR3. Here the CDR3 reads CSALRGNEQFF. Here the CDR3 DNA reads TGCAGTGCCCTCCGGGGCAATGAGCAGTTCTTC. The chain recombines TRBV20-1 with TRBJ2-1; D possibly corresponds to TRBD2 (5 bases). The length of the CDR3 is 11 residues. V gave up 6 bases and J gave up 6 bases, with 9 bases separating them. Germline V gives CDR1 DFQATT, CDR2 SNEGSKA (reference sequence).

J is TRBJ1-5 and V is TRBV7-2, with 12 bases matching TRBD1. CDR1 is SGHTA, CDR2 FQGNSA, per germline. Unmatched junction bases numbered 6, after V lost 5 bases and J lost 4 bases. This CDR3 spans 16 amino acids. The CDR3 nucleotides read TGTGCCAGCAGCCCGTTGGGACAGGGGGCTAATCAGCCCCAGCATTTT. It is translated as CASSPLGQGANQPQHF.

This clone was seen more than once but under ten times. This sequence joins TRBV7-3 and TRBJ2-2; D possibly corresponds to TRBD2 (6 bases). Germline loops: CDR1 SGHTA, CDR2 FQGTGA. This CDR3 is built from 16 residues. V lost 5 bases and J lost 6, with 19 bases in between. Here the CDR3 DNA reads TGTGCCAGCAGCCGTCTGGAGCGGGCCAGATCCGGGGAGCTGTTTTTT. It yields the protein CASSRLERARSGELFF.

The table lists this clone with a few counts. The chain joins TRBV19 to TRBJ2-5, with a weak D call TRBD1 (7 bases). Germline CDR1 reads LNHDA; CDR2 reads SQIVND (reference sequence). This CDR3 has 13 amino acids. Trimming removed 5 bases at V and 4 bases at J, with 11 bases between. CDR3: CASSYRGGETQYF. The CDR3 nucleotides read TGTGCCAGTAGTTACAGGGGAGGAGAGACCCAGTACTTC. The full variable domain, with the rest looked up from reference TRBV19 and TRBJ2-5, is DGGITQSPKYLFRKEGQNVTLSCEQNLNHDAMYWYRQDPGQGLRLIYYSQIVNDFQKGDIAEGYSVSREKKESFPLTVTSAQKNPTAFYLCASSYRGGETQYFGPGTRLLVL.

This clone was found a few times. The genes are TRBV5-1 and TRBJ2-5; 8 bases fit TRBD2. The CDR3 length is 16 residues. The junction had 11 bases not matched to a gene; V was cut back by 3 bases and J by 4 bases. From germline, CDR1 is SGHRS and CDR2 YFSETQ. The CDR3 DNA sequence: TGCGCCAGCAGCTCCAGTAGCGGGAATGCGGGAGAGACCCAGTACTTC. It yields the protein CASSSSSGNAGETQYF.

This clone was counted a single time. The V call is TRBV6-5, the J call TRBJ1-2; D possibly corresponds to TRBD1 (5 bases). Between the trimmed V and J ends, which lost 5 bases and 8 bases, there was a span of 18 bases. The germline V gene encodes CDR1 MNHEY and CDR2 SVGAGI. This CDR3 region has 14 residues. The CDR3, as DNA: TGTGCCAGCAGTAAACAGGCGTTGAGCGGGGGCTACACCTTC. Amino acids: CASSKQALSGGYTF.

The rearrangement links TRBV18 to TRBJ2-5; no reliable D call. The CDR3 runs to 13 residues. The V and J ends lost 3 bases and 2 bases respectively, with 7 bases between them. Germline CDR1 reads KGHSH; CDR2 reads LQKENI. CDR3 bases: TGTGCCAGCTCACCTCAGGAACAAGAGACCCAGTACTTC. It specifies CASSPQEQETQYF.

This clone has more than one count but fewer than ten. The chain joins TRBV19 to TRBJ1-1; D gene ambiguous. CDR3 size: 15 residues. Germline CDR1 is LNHDA and CDR2 is SQIVND (reference sequence). V lost 0 bases and J lost 0, with 8 bases in between. CDR3 sequence reads: CASSIDEALNTEAFF. In DNA, the CDR3 is TGTGCCAGTAGTATAGACGAGGCGTTGAACACTGAAGCTTTCTTT.

Comments on this clone: The same CDR3 can be traced to other DNA sequences in this sample. The gene calls are TRBV6-5 and TRBJ1-5, with TRBD1 matching over 11 bases. The CDR3 runs to 15 residues. V dropped 5 bases and J dropped 4; count of bases not matched to a gene: 4. Germline assignment: CDR1 MNHEY and CDR2 SVGAGI. CDR3 sequence reads: CASSAGTGGNQPQHF. In DNA, the CDR3 is TGTGCCAGCAGTGCCGGGACAGGGGGTAATCAGCCCCAGCATTTT.

This clone was recorded a few times. The V and J genes are TRBV29-1 and TRBJ2-7; a weak D match, TRBD1 (6 bases). The CDR3 consists of 12 residues. V was cut by 5 bases and J by 4 bases, with 12 bases left in between. In germline, CDR1 is SQVTM, CDR2 ANQGSEA. CDR3 in amino acids: CSVTSTGYEQYF. The CDR3 nucleotides read TGCAGCGTTACTTCGACAGGTTACGAGCAGTACTTC.

This clone was seen a few times. In nucleotides, the CDR3 is TGTGCCAGCAGCTTAGGCCCTAGCGGCAGCTCCTACGAGCAGTACTTC. It is translated as CASSLGPSGSSYEQYF. The chain links TRBV7-2 to TRBJ2-7, with 7 bases aligning to TRBD2. The CDR3 is made up of 16 amino acids. Losses at the gene ends were 1 base for V and 0 bases for J; bases not matched to a gene: 6. The germline gives CDR1 SGHTA, CDR2 FQGNSA.

CDR3 sequence: CASSRDRGDTEAFF. In DNA form, the CDR3 reads TGTGCCAGCAGCCGGGACAGGGGGGACACTGAAGCTTTCTTT. This chain connects TRBV7-3 to TRBJ1-1; TRBD1 agrees at 11 bases. The CDR3 covers 14 residues. Germline V gives CDR1 SGHTA, CDR2 FQGTGA. Trimming at V came to 5 bases and at J to 3 bases, leaving 2 bases not matched to a gene.

This CDR3 reads CASSHPAGGPHEQFF. Here the CDR3 DNA reads TGCGCCAGCAGCCACCCTGCGGGAGGGCCCCATGAGCAGTTCTTC. The rearrangement uses TRBV4-3 and TRBJ2-1; 9 nucleotides match TRBD2. Trimming removed 3 bases from V and 8 bases from J; junction bases left unmatched: 8. The CDR3 has 15 amino acids. Germline V lookup: CDR1 LGHNA, CDR2 YSLEER.

This clone was recorded a few times. J is TRBJ1-1 and V is TRBV5-1; D not certain. V gave up 2 bases and J gave up 3 bases, with 11 bases separating them. Germline CDR1 and CDR2: SGHRS and YFSETQ. The CDR3 runs 14 residues. The CDR3 bases are TGCGCCAGCAGCTTCACGTCGGGATACACTGAAGCTTTCTTT. Translated, it gives CASSFTSGYTEAFF.

This clone was seen a handful of times. The chain links TRBV30 to TRBJ1-5; D is possibly TRBD1 (5 bases). V was cut by 0 bases and J by 0 bases, with 12 bases left in between. This CDR3 has 16 residues. CDR1 and CDR2 from the germline V gene are GTSNPN and SVGIG (reference sequence). The CDR3 sequence: CAWSVGAPNSNQPQHF. The CDR3, as DNA: TGTGCCTGGAGTGTTGGGGCTCCGAATAGCAATCAGCCCCAGCATTTT.

This clone was observed a few times. CDR3 sequence reads: CASSLRTGGNTGELFF. DNA for the CDR3: TGCGCCAGCAGCCTGAGGACAGGGGGGAACACCGGGGAGCTGTTTTTT. The chain recombines TRBV5-1 with TRBJ2-2; TRBD1 matches at 10 bases. V lost 4 bases to trimming and J lost 1 base; unmatched junction nucleotides: 4. Looked up from germline, CDR1 is SGHRS and CDR2 is YFSETQ. The CDR3 covers 16 residues.

This clone was observed a handful of times. The chain carries TRBV6-1 and TRBJ1-5; D is possibly TRBD1 (6 bases). This CDR3 comprises 14 residues. From germline, CDR1 is MNHNS and CDR2 SASEGT. The V end lost 8 bases, the J end lost 3 bases, and 14 bases lay between the germline ends. The CDR3 is CASAPDRFNQPQHF. Here the CDR3 DNA reads TGTGCCAGCGCCCCGGACAGATTCAATCAGCCCCAGCATTTT.

This clone showed up just a few times. V is TRBV7-6 and J is TRBJ2-6; TRBD1 matches 8 bases. V shed 4 bases and J 0 bases; nucleotides not matched to a gene: 11. The CDR3 loop spans 19 amino acids. Per the germline V gene, CDR1 is SGHVS and CDR2 is FNYEAQ. The CDR3 sequence: CASSSFGQGMSSGANVLTF. CDR3 DNA: TGTGCCAGCAGCTCCTTCGGACAGGGAATGAGCTCTGGGGCCAACGTCCTGACTTTC.

The chain couples TRBV9 to TRBJ1-5; 10 positions match TRBD1. V shed 3 bases, J shed 2 bases, and the junction held 5 bases outside the gene matches. Germline values: CDR1 SGDLS, CDR2 YYNGEE. CDR3 size: 16 residues. In nucleotides, the CDR3 is TGTGCCAGCAGCGGCGGGACAGGGGTTGGCAATCAGCCCCAGCATTTT. This gives the protein CASSGGTGVGNQPQHF.

This clone was recorded once. V usage is TRBV5-4 and J usage is TRBJ1-2; a weak D match, TRBD1 (6 bases). The CDR3 has 17 residues. Between the trimmed V and J ends, which lost 0 bases and 0 bases, there was a span of 15 bases. Germline V gene lookup returns CDR1 SGHNT and CDR2 YYREEE (reference sequence). The CDR3 sequence is CASSLGRLGQTNYGYTF. In DNA form, the CDR3 reads TGTGCCAGCAGCTTGGGCCGCCTCGGACAGACTAACTATGGCTACACCTTC.

About this clone itself: The junction shows a germline mismatch at one end, possibly a read error. The V and J genes are TRBV10-3 and TRBJ2-2, with 8 bases that match TRBD2. Germline V gene data show CDR1 as ENHRY and CDR2 as SYGVKD. The CDR3 has 16 amino acids. The CDR3 sequence: CATSPAAGDVTGELFF. The CDR3, as DNA: TGTGCCACCAGTCCGGCAGCGGGAGATGTTACCGGGGAGCTGTTTTTT.

This rearrangement joins TRBV19 to TRBJ2-5, with D unresolved. V was trimmed by 2 bases and J by 5 bases, leaving 12 bases between them. This CDR3 comprises 14 residues. The germline CDR1 and CDR2 sequences are LNHDA and SQIVND (reference sequence). DNA for the CDR3: TGTGCCAGTAGTATAAACCGCCGTCGGGAGACCCAGTACTTC. Encoded protein: CASSINRRRETQYF.

V and J are TRBV19 and TRBJ2-7, with D tentatively TRBD1 (6 bases). V gave up 6 bases and J gave up 3 bases, with 18 bases separating them. The CDR3 is 15 amino acids. Germline values: CDR1 LNHDA, CDR2 SQIVND (reference sequence). CDR3 nucleotide sequence: TGTGCCAGTAGGATGTCAGGGGCGAATTTCTACGAGCAGTACTTC. Its translation is CASRMSGANFYEQYF.

The V gene is TRBV10-3, the J gene TRBJ2-2; 8 nucleotides agree with TRBD2. The CDR3 extends over 16 amino acids. Germline V gene data show CDR1 as ENHRY and CDR2 as SYGVKD. J lost 0 bases, V lost 7 bases, and 7 bases had no gene match. CDR3: CAIKRTSYSNTGELFF. The CDR3 bases are TGTGCCATCAAGCGGACTAGCTACTCGAACACCGGGGAGCTGTTTTTT.

The V call is TRBV5-6, the J call TRBJ1-2; D might be TRBD1 (5 bases). Trimming removed 2 bases at V and 5 bases at J, with 10 bases between. Germline V lookup: CDR1 SGHDT, CDR2 YYEEEE. This CDR3 contains 13 residues. The CDR3 reads CASSFLTDYGYTF. CDR3 coding DNA: TGTGCCAGCAGCTTTTTGACAGATTATGGCTACACCTTC. Variable domain in full (rest from reference TRBV5-6 and TRBJ1-2): DAGVTQSPTHLIKTRGQQVTLRCSPKSGHDTVSWYQQALGQGPQFIFQYYEEEERQRGNFPDRFSGHQFPNYSSELNVNALLLGDSALYLCASSFLTDYGYTFGSGTRLTVV.

The chain joins TRBV28 to TRBJ2-7; D is possibly TRBD1 (6 bases). The CDR3 runs to 12 residues. V lost 8 bases and J 5 bases, leaving 13 bases between the germline ends. Germline values: CDR1 MDHEN, CDR2 SYDVKM. As DNA, the CDR3 is TGTGCCAGCTTTACAGGGTCCCACGAGCAGTACTTC. This codes for CASFTGSHEQYF. Filled out from reference TRBV28 and TRBJ2-7, the complete variable domain reads DVKVTQSSRYLVKRTGEKVFLECVQDMDHENMFWYRQDPGLGLRLIYFSYDVKMKEKGDIPEGYSVSREKKERFSLILESASTNQTSMYLCASFTGSHEQYFGPGTRLTVT.

Only a few counts were recorded for this clone. V gene TRBV6-5 combines with J gene TRBJ2-6; D ambiguous. CDR3 length: 15 amino acids. CDR1 and CDR2 (germline): MNHEY, SVGAGI. The V gene lost 6 bases and the J gene lost 0 bases, with 9 bases spanning the gap. The CDR3 DNA sequence: TGTGCCAGCAGGGCTGACAACTCTGGGGCCAACGTCCTGACTTTC. Translated: CASRADNSGANVLTF.